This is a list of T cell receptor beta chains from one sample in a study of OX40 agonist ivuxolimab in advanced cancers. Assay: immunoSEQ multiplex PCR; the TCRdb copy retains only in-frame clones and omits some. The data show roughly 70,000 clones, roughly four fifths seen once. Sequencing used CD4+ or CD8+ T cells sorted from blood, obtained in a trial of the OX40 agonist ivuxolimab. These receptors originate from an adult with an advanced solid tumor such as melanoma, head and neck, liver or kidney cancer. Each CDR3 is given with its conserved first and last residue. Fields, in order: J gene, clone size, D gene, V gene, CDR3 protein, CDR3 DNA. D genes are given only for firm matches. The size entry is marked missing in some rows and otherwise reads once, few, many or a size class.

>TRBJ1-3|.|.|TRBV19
CASIKIGDPGNTIYF
TGTGCCAGTATCAAAATCGGGGATCCAGGAAACACCATATATTTT
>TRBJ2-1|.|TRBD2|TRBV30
CAWSRSSGEQFF
TGTGCCTGGAGTCGTAGTAGCGGGGAGCAGTTCTTC
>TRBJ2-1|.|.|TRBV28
CASSGVGSYNEQFF
TGTGCCAGCAGCGGAGTTGGCTCCTACAATGAGCAGTTCTTC
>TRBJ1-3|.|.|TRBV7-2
CASSFGLLPGNTIYF
TGTGCCAGCAGCTTCGGACTCCTTCCTGGAAACACCATATATTTT
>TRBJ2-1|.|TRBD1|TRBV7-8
CASSLGAGGLNEQFF
TGTGCCAGCAGCTTAGGAGCAGGGGGCTTAAATGAGCAGTTCTTC
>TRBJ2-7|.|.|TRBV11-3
CASSLDSRSDYEQYF
TGTGCCAGCAGCTTAGATAGTAGGTCGGACTACGAGCAGTACTTC
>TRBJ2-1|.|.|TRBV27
CASTTGVQFF
TGTGCCAGCACCACCGGCGTGCAGTTCTTC
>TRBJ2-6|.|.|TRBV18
CASSVGISGANVLTF
TGTGCCAGCTCCGTGGGGATTTCTGGGGCCAACGTCCTGACTTTC
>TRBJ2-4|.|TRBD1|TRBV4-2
CASSQVQGELAKNIQYF
TGTGCCAGCAGCCAAGTCCAGGGGGAGCTAGCCAAAAACATTCAGTACTTC
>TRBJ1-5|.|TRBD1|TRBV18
CASSRKQQGAANQPQHF
TGTGCCAGCTCACGAAAACAACAGGGGGCTGCCAATCAGCCCCAGCATTTT
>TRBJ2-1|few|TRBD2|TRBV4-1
CASSQMWREKNNEQFF
TGCGCCAGCAGCCAAATGTGGCGGGAGAAAAACAATGAGCAGTTCTTC
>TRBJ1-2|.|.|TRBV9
CASSPEAGGSYGYTF
TGTGCCAGCAGCCCCGAAGCGGGGGGTTCCTATGGCTACACCTTC
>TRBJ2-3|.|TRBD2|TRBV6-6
CASIGRLAGTDTQYF
TGTGCCAGCATTGGAAGACTAGCGGGCACAGATACGCAGTATTTT
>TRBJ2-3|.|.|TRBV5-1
CASSPEAATDTQYF
TGCGCCAGCAGCCCGGAGGCAGCCACAGATACGCAGTATTTT
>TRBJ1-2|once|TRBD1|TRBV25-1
CASSESGRGLGYTF
TGTGCCAGCAGTGAATCGGGCAGGGGGCTTGGCTACACCTTC
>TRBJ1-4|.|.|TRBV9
CASSVRSDQVGEKLFF
TGTGCCAGCAGCGTACGATCCGATCAGGTGGGGGAAAAACTGTTTTTT
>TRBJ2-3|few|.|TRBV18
CASSPGVRPLITDTQYF
TGTGCCAGCTCACCGGGAGTAAGACCTCTAATCACAGATACGCAGTATTTT
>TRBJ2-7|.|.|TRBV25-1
CASSRDSGTTRQYF
TGTGCCAGCAGTAGGGACAGCGGGACTACGCGGCAGTACTTC
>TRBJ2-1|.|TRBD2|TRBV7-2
CASSLAGLATNEQFF
TGTGCCAGCAGCTTAGCGGGACTAGCGACTAATGAGCAGTTCTTC
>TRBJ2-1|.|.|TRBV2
CASSETRASKQFF
TGTGCCAGCAGTGAAACTAGGGCATCCAAGCAGTTCTTC
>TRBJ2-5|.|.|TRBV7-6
CASSLEPSEETQYF
TGTGCCAGCAGCTTAGAACCGTCGGAAGAGACCCAGTACTTC
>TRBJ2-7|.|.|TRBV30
CAWSRGSYEQYF
TGTGCCTGGAGTCGGGGCTCCTACGAGCAGTACTTC
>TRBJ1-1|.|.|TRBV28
CASSDRLEAFF
TGTGCCAGCAGTGACAGGCTTGAAGCTTTCTTT
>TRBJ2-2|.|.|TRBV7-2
CASSYSNTGELFF
TGTGCCAGCAGCTATTCGAACACCGGGGAGCTGTTTTTT
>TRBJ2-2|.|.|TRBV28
CASITQNTGELFF
TGTGCCAGCATCACCCAAAACACCGGGGAGCTGTTTTTT
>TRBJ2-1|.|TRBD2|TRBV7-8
CASSLGGLGTEQFF
TGTGCCAGCAGCTTAGGAGGACTAGGTACTGAGCAGTTCTTC
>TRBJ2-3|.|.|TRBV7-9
CASSRPATDTQYF
TGTGCCAGCAGCCGCCCCGCCACAGATACGCAGTATTTT
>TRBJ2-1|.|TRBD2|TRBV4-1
CASRAGGTYNEQFF
TGCGCCAGCCGAGCGGGGGGAACCTACAATGAGCAGTTCTTC
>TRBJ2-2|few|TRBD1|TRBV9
CASKGAGGVKTGELFF
TGTGCCAGCAAAGGGGCAGGGGGAGTAAAAACCGGGGAGCTGTTTTTT
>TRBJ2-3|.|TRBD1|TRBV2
CASRQGAPTDTQYF
TGTGCCAGCAGACAGGGGGCTCCCACAGATACGCAGTATTTT
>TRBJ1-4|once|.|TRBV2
CASSVSGNREKLFF
TGTGCCAGCAGTGTATCGGGTAATCGTGAAAAACTGTTTTTT
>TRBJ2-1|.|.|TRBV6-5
CASSYWSGNEQFF
TGTGCCAGCAGTTACTGGTCCGGGAATGAGCAGTTCTTC
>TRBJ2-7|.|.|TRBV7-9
CASSPRGASGFHEQYF
TGTGCCAGCAGCCCCCGTGGAGCCAGCGGGTTCCACGAGCAGTACTTC
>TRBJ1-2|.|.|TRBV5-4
CASSPGLETKGYTF
TGTGCCAGCAGCCCGGGGTTGGAGACGAAAGGCTACACCTTC
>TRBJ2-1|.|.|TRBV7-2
CASSPTGTLAFF
TGTGCCAGCAGCCCAACCGGGACTTTAGCGTTCTTC
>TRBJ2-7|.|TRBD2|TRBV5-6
CASSFSRTSGSGYEQYF
TGTGCCAGCAGCTTTAGTAGGACTAGCGGCTCCGGCTACGAGCAGTACTTC
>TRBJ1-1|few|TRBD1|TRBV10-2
CASSHQGGNTEAFF
TGCGCCAGCAGTCACCAGGGGGGGAACACTGAAGCTTTCTTT
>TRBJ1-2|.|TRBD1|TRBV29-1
CSVEGQAAGYTF
TGCAGCGTGGAGGGACAGGCGGCTGGCTACACCTTC
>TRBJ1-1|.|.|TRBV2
CASHREQGTPEAFF
TGTGCCAGCCACCGGGAGCAGGGGACCCCTGAAGCTTTCTTT
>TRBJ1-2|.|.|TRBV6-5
CASSYSSAGKSYGYTF
TGTGCCAGCAGTTACTCGTCTGCAGGGAAGAGCTATGGCTACACCTTC
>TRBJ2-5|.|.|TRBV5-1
CASSFQGSPETQYF
TGCGCCAGCAGCTTCCAGGGGTCCCCAGAGACCCAGTACTTC
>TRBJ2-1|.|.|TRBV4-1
CASRNIIEAYNEQFF
TGCGCCAGCAGAAATATAATAGAGGCCTACAATGAGCAGTTCTTC
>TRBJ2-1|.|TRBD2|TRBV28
CASIGSSGLAGGRSYNEQFF
TGTGCCAGCATCGGATCCTCGGGACTAGCGGGAGGGCGCTCCTACAATGAGCAGTTCTTC
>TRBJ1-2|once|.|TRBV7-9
CASSSRSTYGYTF
TGTGCCAGCAGCTCGCGTAGTACCTATGGCTACACCTTC
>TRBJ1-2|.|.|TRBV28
CASASLVVSGGYTF
TGTGCCAGCGCCTCCCTGGTTGTATCCGGTGGCTACACCTTC
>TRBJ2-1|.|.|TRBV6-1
CASSAIQDRSYNEQFF
TGTGCCAGCAGTGCAATACAGGACCGCTCCTACAATGAGCAGTTCTTC
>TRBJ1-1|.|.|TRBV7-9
CASSLGPRGEAFF
TGTGCCAGCAGCTTAGGGCCGAGGGGTGAAGCTTTCTTT
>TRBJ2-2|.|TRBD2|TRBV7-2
CASSARAGATGELFF
TGTGCCAGCAGCGCCCGAGCGGGAGCCACCGGGGAGCTGTTTTTT
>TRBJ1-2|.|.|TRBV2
CASRQERSDYGYTF
TGTGCCAGCAGACAGGAGAGGAGTGACTATGGCTACACCTTC
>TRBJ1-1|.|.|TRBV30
CAWKRGNTEAFF
TGTGCCTGGAAGAGGGGGAACACTGAAGCTTTCTTT
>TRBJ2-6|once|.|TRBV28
CASNRGNGANVLTF
TGTGCCAGCAACCGAGGGAACGGGGCCAACGTCCTGACTTTC
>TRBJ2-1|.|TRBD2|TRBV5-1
CASSSSLSTSGHNEQFF
TGCGCCAGCAGCTCAAGTCTTTCGACTAGCGGACACAATGAGCAGTTCTTC
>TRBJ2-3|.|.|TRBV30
CAWSMGGNTDTQYF
TGTGCCTGGAGTATGGGCGGGAACACAGATACGCAGTATTTT
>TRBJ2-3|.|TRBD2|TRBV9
CASSVTSGYTDTQYF
TGTGCCAGCAGTGTAACTAGCGGGTACACAGATACGCAGTATTTT
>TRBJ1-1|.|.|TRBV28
CASSLVQGGLTEAFF
TGTGCCAGCAGTTTAGTACAGGGCGGACTCACTGAAGCTTTCTTT
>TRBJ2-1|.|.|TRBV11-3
CASSLGGGRGPYNEQFF
TGTGCCAGCAGCTTAGGTGGGGGGCGGGGACCTTACAATGAGCAGTTCTTC
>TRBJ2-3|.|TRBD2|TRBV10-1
CASSEGSSGFTDTQYF
TGCGCCAGCAGTGAGGGATCTAGCGGGTTCACAGATACGCAGTATTTT
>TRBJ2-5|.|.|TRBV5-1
CASSPRTPETQYF
TGCGCCAGCAGCCCCAGGACGCCGGAGACCCAGTACTTC
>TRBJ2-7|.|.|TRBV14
CASSQKGLTERWPEQYF
TGTGCCAGCAGCCAGAAGGGGCTAACGGAAAGATGGCCCGAGCAGTACTTC
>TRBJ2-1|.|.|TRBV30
CAFSHYNEQFF
TGTGCCTTCAGCCACTACAATGAGCAGTTCTTC